These 25 T cell receptor beta chains originate from one sample sequenced in a study of graft-versus-host responses after intestinal transplantation. The antigens of these receptors remain unknown. Sequencing used immunoSEQ multiplex PCR; TCRdb keeps in-frame clones, though not all of them. The sample holds roughly 99,000 clones; around 92% are singletons and the top ten take approximately 0.064%. The sample was unstimulated CD8+ T cells sorted from spleen or lymph node cells, taken before transplant. The receptors come from a human donor who was the organ donor for an intestinal transplant.

The rearrangement uses TRBV7-6 and TRBJ2-1; a possible D gene is TRBD2 (5 bases). Trimming left V 5 bases short and J 2 bases short, with 19 bases between. CDR1 and CDR2 (germline): SGHVS, FNYEAQ. The CDR3 runs to 17 residues. The CDR3 DNA sequence: TGTGCCAGCAGCCCCGACCCCTTGGCGGGCGCCTACAATGAGCAGTTCTTC. Translated: CASSPDPLAGAYNEQFF.

The chain couples TRBV7-9 to TRBJ2-5; weak D call: TRBD1 (6 bases). Trimming left V 5 bases short and J 1 base short, with 11 bases between. This CDR3 is 14 amino acids long. Germline V gene sequence: CDR1 SEHNR, CDR2 FQNEAQ (reference sequence). This chain's CDR3 is CASSIQGTQETQYF. The CDR3 region has the DNA TGTGCCAGCAGCATACAGGGTACCCAAGAGACCCAGTACTTC.

The genes are TRBV19 and TRBJ1-2; no firm D call. The CDR3 extends over 11 amino acids. The V end was cut by 5 bases, the J end by 5 bases, with 6 bases between. Germline values: CDR1 LNHDA, CDR2 SQIVND (reference sequence). The CDR3 here is CASSELYGYTF. CDR3 nucleotides: TGTGCCAGTAGTGAGTTATATGGCTACACCTTC.

This sequence joins TRBV7-9 and TRBJ2-4; 9 bases fit TRBD1. The CDR3 runs to 19 residues. Per germline, CDR1 SEHNR and CDR2 FQNEAQ (reference sequence). J gave up 1 base and V 8 bases, and 18 bases lay outside the gene matches. CDR3 residues: CASRPRTGGDRSAKNIQYF. The DNA for the CDR3 is TGTGCCAGCCGCCCTAGAACAGGGGGCGACCGGTCGGCCAAAAACATTCAGTACTTC.

The sample holds one count of this clone. The V gene is TRBV6-5, the J gene TRBJ2-7; no clear D. Germline values: CDR1 MNHEY, CDR2 SVGAGI. CDR3 length: 14 residues. Deletions cut 6 bases from V and 1 base from J, with 13 bases between. Here the CDR3 reads CASSLSGLSYEQYF. The DNA for the CDR3 is TGTGCCAGCAGCCTCAGTGGGCTATCCTACGAGCAGTACTTC.

This chain links TRBV28 with TRBJ2-3, with D possibly TRBD2 on 5 matching bases. Germline V gene sequence: CDR1 MDHEN, CDR2 SYDVKM. Between the trimmed V and J ends, which lost 5 bases and 3 bases, there was a span of 24 bases. The CDR3 contains 18 residues. CDR3 sequence: CASSPTFYDHPGTDTQYF. CDR3 coding DNA: TGTGCCAGCAGTCCCACTTTCTACGACCACCCGGGGACAGATACGCAGTATTTT. Full variable domain (remainder filled in from reference TRBV28 and TRBJ2-3): DVKVTQSSRYLVKRTGEKVFLECVQDMDHENMFWYRQDPGLGLRLIYFSYDVKMKEKGDIPEGYSVSREKKERFSLILESASTNQTSMYLCASSPTFYDHPGTDTQYFGPGTRLTVL.

The chain couples TRBV27 to TRBJ2-1; the match to TRBD2 covers 10 bases. The CDR3 length is 17 residues. J lost 2 bases, V lost 5 bases, and 9 bases had no gene match. The germline V gene has CDR1 MNHEY and CDR2 SMNVEV (reference sequence). The CDR3 sequence: CASSVGTSVFPYNEQFF. Written as DNA, the CDR3 is TGTGCCAGCAGTGTCGGGACTAGCGTATTTCCCTACAATGAGCAGTTCTTC.

V usage is TRBV27 and J usage is TRBJ2-1; D is uncertain. CDR1 and CDR2 from the germline V gene are MNHEY and SMNVEV (reference sequence). Between the trimmed V and J ends, which lost 2 bases and 2 bases, there was a span of 7 bases. The CDR3 has 14 amino acids. The CDR3 is CASSLQTPYNEQFF. The CDR3 coding sequence is TGTGCCAGCAGTTTACAGACACCCTACAATGAGCAGTTCTTC.

This clone was recorded once. V is TRBV27 and J is TRBJ2-1; the D gene is possibly TRBD2 (5 bases). Germline V gives CDR1 MNHEY, CDR2 SMNVEV (reference sequence). The CDR3 covers 14 residues. The V end was cut by 5 bases, the J end by 6 bases, with 14 bases between. The CDR3 region is CASSRGPSPNEQFF. The CDR3 DNA is TGTGCCAGCAGTCGCGGGCCTTCCCCCAATGAGCAGTTCTTC.

J is TRBJ2-5 and V is TRBV27; perhaps TRBD1 as D (6 bases). The length of the CDR3 is 14 residues. The germline gives CDR1 MNHEY, CDR2 SMNVEV (reference sequence). Trimming stripped 1 base from V and 7 bases from J, with 13 bases between. CDR3 in amino acids: CASSLYTGRGTQYF. The CDR3 DNA follows: TGTGCCAGCAGTTTATATACAGGGAGAGGGACCCAGTACTTC.

The chain employs TRBV28 and TRBJ2-5, with TRBD1 matching over 9 bases. CDR3 length equals 16 residues. CDR1 MDHEN and CDR2 SYDVKM come from the germline V gene. V lost 2 bases and J lost 4; bases outside the gene matches: 8. CDR3 nucleotide sequence: TGTGCCAGCAGTTTACGCTGGGACAGGGTGGGAGAGACCCAGTACTTC. Its translation is CASSLRWDRVGETQYF.

This CDR3 is CASTRRASGGYNEQFF. The CDR3, as DNA: TGTGCCAGTACCCGTAGGGCTAGCGGGGGATACAATGAGCAGTTCTTC. The rearrangement links TRBV19 to TRBJ2-1, with TRBD2 matching over 10 bases. With V trimmed by 7 bases and J by 4 bases, 10 bases remained unmatched. CDR3 length equals 16 residues. The germline CDR1 and CDR2 sequences are LNHDA and SQIVND (reference sequence).

This sequence joins TRBV20-1 and TRBJ2-1; a weak D match, TRBD1 (6 bases). Per germline, CDR1 DFQATT and CDR2 SNEGSKA (reference sequence). The CDR3 covers 11 residues. Trimming left V 5 bases short and J 7 bases short, with 9 bases between. For the CDR3, the DNA is TGCAGTGCTCAACAGGGAAATGAGCAGTTCTTC. Translation gives CSAQQGNEQFF.

As to this clone: An end of the junction differs from the germline gene, which may be a read error. The same CDR3 arises from other DNA sequences in this sample as well. The chain recombines TRBV7-7 with TRBJ2-1, with 10 bases fitting TRBD2. CDR1 is SSHAT, CDR2 FNYEAQ, per germline (reference sequence). The CDR3 runs to 15 residues. The CDR3 loop is CASSLGLAAYNEQFF. CDR3 nucleotides: TGTGCTAGCAGCTTAGGACTAGCGGCCTACAATGAGCAGTTCTTC. Full variable domain (outside the CDR3, taken from reference TRBV7-7 and TRBJ2-1): GAGVSQSPRYKVTKRGQDVTLRCDPISSHATLYWYQQALGQGPEFLTYFNYEAQPDKSGLPSDRFSAERPEGSISTLTIQRTEQRDSAMYRCASSLGLAAYNEQFFGPGTRLTVL.

The V gene is TRBV5-1, the J gene TRBJ2-3, with TRBD2 as a possible D gene (6 bases). The V and J ends lost 1 base and 2 bases respectively, with 14 bases between them. Per the germline V gene, CDR1 is SGHRS and CDR2 is YFSETQ. The CDR3 sequence is 16 residues long. DNA for the CDR3: TGCGCCAGCAGCTTGCTAGCGATTACCAACACAGATACGCAGTATTTT. Protein product: CASSLLAITNTDTQYF.

The rearrangement uses TRBV21-1 and TRBJ1-2; TRBD1 is the table's D call, not checked against the DNA. TRBV21-1 is a recognized pseudogene. CDR3 size: 14 residues. The CDR3 protein is CASSGTVGEDGYTF. Here the CDR3 DNA reads TGTGCCAGCAGTGGGACAGTAGGCGAGGATGGCTACACCTTC.

The chain carries TRBV10-2 and TRBJ2-5; TRBD2 agrees at 12 bases. Germline trimming cut 8 bases from V and 2 bases from J; bases unmatched to any gene: 6. The length of the CDR3 is 15 residues. Germline-derived CDR1 and CDR2 are WSHSY and SAAADI. Here the CDR3 reads CASGGLAGLQETQYF. In nucleotides, the CDR3 is TGCGCCAGCGGTGGACTAGCGGGGCTTCAAGAGACCCAGTACTTC.

This sequence joins TRBV5-4 and TRBJ2-6; possible D gene TRBD2, 7 bases. This CDR3 is built from 16 residues. Germline V CDR1 and CDR2: SGHNT, YYREEE (reference sequence). V lost 2 bases, J lost 4 bases, and 13 bases lay in between. The CDR3 is CASSLGGAEGANVLTF. The CDR3 DNA is TGTGCCAGCAGCTTAGGGGGGGCGGAAGGGGCCAACGTCCTGACTTTC.

The chain combines TRBV7-9 with TRBJ2-1; no definite D call. V lost 1 base and J lost 8, with 6 bases in between. CDR3 length: 12 amino acids. Germline V lookup: CDR1 SEHNR, CDR2 FQNEAQ (reference sequence). The CDR3, as DNA: TGTGCCAGCAGCTTAGAGACTCATGAGCAGTTCTTC. Protein sequence: CASSLETHEQFF.

A single count supports this clone. The V and J genes are TRBV6-6 and TRBJ2-5; 10 bases line up with TRBD2. This CDR3 region has 15 residues. The J segment lost 1 base and the V segment lost 5 bases, leaving 4 bases of the junction unmatched. Germline assignment: CDR1 MNHNY and CDR2 SVGAGI (reference sequence). CDR3 in amino acids: CASSPRTSGQETQYF. In DNA form, the CDR3 reads TGTGCCAGCAGTCCTCGGACTAGCGGCCAAGAGACCCAGTACTTC.

This sequence joins TRBV7-9 and TRBJ2-6, with 9 bases identical to TRBD1. CDR1 and CDR2 from the germline V gene are SEHNR and FQNEAQ (reference sequence). With 8 bases clipped from V and 4 bases from J, the junction kept 6 bases outside the gene matches. CDR3 length: 15 amino acids. The CDR3 spells CASRQGVGGANVLTF. Here the CDR3 DNA reads TGTGCCAGCCGACAGGGGGTGGGAGGGGCCAACGTCCTGACTTTC.

This clone appeared once. Other nucleotide sequences in the sample specify the same CDR3. V usage is TRBV5-4 and J usage is TRBJ2-7, with D maybe TRBD2 (6 bases). Trimming left V 4 bases short and J 3 bases short, with 14 bases between. Germline loops: CDR1 SGHNT, CDR2 YYREEE (reference sequence). This CDR3 has 14 amino acids. The CDR3 coding sequence is TGTGCCAGCAGCCCCGGGACTGGAAACTACGAGCAGTACTTC. Residues: CASSPGTGNYEQYF.

The chain couples TRBV5-1 to TRBJ1-3; maybe TRBD1 (6 bases). The V and J ends lost 1 base and 1 base respectively, with 12 bases between them. Germline CDR1 and CDR2: SGHRS and YFSETQ. This CDR3 has 16 amino acids. CDR3 DNA: TGCGCCAGCAGCTTGTCGGGGGGGCCATCTGGAAACACCATATATTTT. It codes for CASSLSGGPSGNTIYF.

The chain employs TRBV6-5 and TRBJ1-2; 7 positions agree with TRBD1. The V gene end was trimmed by 6 bases and the J gene end by 4 bases; junction bases not matched to a gene: 11. Germline CDR1 reads MNHEY; CDR2 reads SVGAGI. The length of the CDR3 is 15 residues. The chain's CDR3 is CASRTEPGGSYGYTF. In DNA form, the CDR3 reads TGTGCCAGCAGGACGGAGCCAGGGGGATCCTATGGCTACACCTTC.

This chain connects TRBV9 to TRBJ1-6, with 8 nucleotides matching TRBD1. The CDR3 extends over 14 amino acids. Trimming at V came to 3 bases and at J to 5 bases, leaving 1 base not matched to a gene. The germline V gene encodes CDR1 SGDLS and CDR2 YYNGEE. The CDR3 DNA reads as TGTGCCAGCAGCGGACAGGGGAATAATTCACCCCTCCACTTT. Translation: CASSGQGNNSPLHF.